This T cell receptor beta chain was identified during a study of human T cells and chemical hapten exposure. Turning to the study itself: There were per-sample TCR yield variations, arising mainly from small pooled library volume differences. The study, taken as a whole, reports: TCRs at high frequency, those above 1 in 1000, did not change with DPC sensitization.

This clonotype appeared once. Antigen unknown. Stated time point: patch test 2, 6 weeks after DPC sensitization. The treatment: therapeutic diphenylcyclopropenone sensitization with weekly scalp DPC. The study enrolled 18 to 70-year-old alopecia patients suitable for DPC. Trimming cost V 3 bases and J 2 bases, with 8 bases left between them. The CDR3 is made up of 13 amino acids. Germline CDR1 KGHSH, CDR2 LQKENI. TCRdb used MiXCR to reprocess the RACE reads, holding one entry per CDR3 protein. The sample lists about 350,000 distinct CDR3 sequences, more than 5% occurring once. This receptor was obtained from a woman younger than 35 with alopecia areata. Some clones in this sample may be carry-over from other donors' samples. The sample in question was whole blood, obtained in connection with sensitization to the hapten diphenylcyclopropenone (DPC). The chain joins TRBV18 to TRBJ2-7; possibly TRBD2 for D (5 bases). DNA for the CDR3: TGTGCCAGCTCACCCCGGGGTACCTACGAGCAGTACTTC. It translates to CASSPRGTYEQYF.